A selection of T cell receptor beta chains follows, all from one sample in a study of blood T cells in healthy people across ages. In TCRdb, the 5' RACE reads were re-called with MiXCR into one record per CDR3 protein. The sample shows roughly 800,000 distinct CDR3 sequences, 25% of them seen only once. These same records also appear under a second study, on T cells of mothers and their children.

Material: blood. The receptors originated from a boy aged 10-17 years in good health. CDR3s include the opening cysteine and the closing phenylalanine or tryptophan. A D gene is named only where the DNA matches it firmly. Only part of the rows carry a size: once, few, many, or a class if the clone is expanded.

size | J | V | D | DNA | CDR3
NA | TRBJ1-2 | TRBV12-3/TRBV12-4 | NA | TGTGCCAGCAGTTTAGGTCAGCTTGTGGACTATGGCTACACCTTC | CASSLGQLVDYGYTF
NA | TRBJ2-7 | TRBV20-1 | NA | TGCAGTGCTAGAGATTATGTAGCTCCCTACGAGCAGTACTTC | CSARDYVAPYEQYF
NA | TRBJ1-1 | TRBV4-2 | NA | TGTGCCAGCAGCCAAGGTCTTTCAGAGGGGACTGAAGCTTTCTTT | CASSQGLSEGTEAFF
NA | TRBJ2-3 | TRBV7-3 | NA | TGTGCCAGCAGCTTAAAGGGACTCACAGATACGCAGTATTTT | CASSLKGLTDTQYF
NA | TRBJ2-2 | TRBV6-5 | TRBD2 | TGTGCCAGCAGTTCCTGGACTAGCGGGGGGGAAAACGGGGAGCTGTTTTTT | CASSSWTSGGENGELFF
NA | TRBJ1-2 | TRBV19 | NA | TGTGCCAGTAGCGAGGGCCTAACTGGGAATTCTGGCTACACCTTC | CASSEGLTGNSGYTF
NA | TRBJ1-1 | TRBV7-2 | TRBD1 | TGTGCCAGCAGCTCACGCCCACAGGGGGCGAGAATTGACACTGAAGCTTTCTTT | CASSSRPQGARIDTEAFF
NA | TRBJ1-4 | TRBV29-1 | NA | TGCAGCGTTGATCAGGGAGAAAAACTGTTTTTT | CSVDQGEKLFF
few | TRBJ2-7 | TRBV28 | NA | TGTGCCAGTTTCAGGGAAATATACGAGCAGTACTTC | CASFREIYEQYF
NA | TRBJ2-7 | TRBV5-1 | NA | TGCGCCAGCAGCAGGCCGGGGGTCCACGAGCAGTACTTC | CASSRPGVHEQYF
NA | TRBJ2-1 | TRBV5-8 | TRBD2 | TGTGCCAGCAGCCTCTTTTTAGCGGGGAGCTCCTACAATGAGCAGTCCTTC | CASSLFLAGSSYNEQSF
few | TRBJ2-5 | TRBV10-3 | NA | TGTGCCATCAGTGAGGGGCCAGAACAGACCCAGTACTTC | CAISEGPEQTQYF
once | TRBJ2-3 | TRBV20-1 | NA | TGCAGTGCTAGAGACCAACCAGATACGCAGTATTTT | CSARDQPDTQYF
NA | TRBJ1-1 | TRBV3-1 | TRBD1 | TGTGCCAGCAGACCCCGTGGACAGGGGACTGAAGCTTTCTTT | CASRPRGQGTEAFF
NA | TRBJ2-7 | TRBV4-3 | TRBD2 | TGCGCCAGCAGCCAAGATGCGGGGGGGTACGAGCAGTACTTC | CASSQDAGGYEQYF
NA | TRBJ1-1 | TRBV7-9 | TRBD1 | TGTGCCAGCAGCTATACAGGGGACACTGAAGCTTTCTTT | CASSYTGDTEAFF
NA | TRBJ1-1 | TRBV29-1 | NA | TGCAGCGCCCGCTTAGGGGGGTCGGGGACTGAAGCTTTCTTT | CSARLGGSGTEAFF
NA | TRBJ1-5 | TRBV7-2 | NA | TGTGCCAGCAGCTTAGTCGGAAGAATCACAATCCAGCATTTT | CASSLVGRITIQHF
NA | TRBJ2-3 | TRBV6-5 | TRBD2 | TGTGCCAGCAGCCTAGCGTCCGGACTAGCGGCGGATACGCAGTATTTT | CASSLASGLAADTQYF
NA | TRBJ1-4 | TRBV19 | NA | TGTGCCAGTAGTATGTGGGACGAAAATGAAAAACTGTTTTTT | CASSMWDENEKLFF
few | TRBJ2-3 | TRBV28 | NA | TGTGCCAGCAGTTTACCAGGGACTAGCACAGATACGCAGTATTTT | CASSLPGTSTDTQYF
NA | TRBJ2-3 | TRBV15 | NA | TGTGCCACCATGGGGGTTTTAGGTACGCAGTATTTT | CATMGVLGTQYF
NA | TRBJ2-4 | TRBV3-1 | TRBD1 | TGTGCCAGCAGCCGGAAACCGGGACAGGGGGCTTCGATAGCCAAAAACATTCAGTACTTC | CASSRKPGQGASIAKNIQYF
NA | TRBJ2-1 | TRBV14 | NA | TGTGCCAGCAGCCAAGCCTTCAGGGGAAGCTACAATGAGCAGTTCTTC | CASSQAFRGSYNEQFF
few | TRBJ1-4 | TRBV7-2 | NA | TGTGCCAGCAGCTCCCGCGGGGACGGTAATGAAAAACTGTTTTTT | CASSSRGDGNEKLFF
NA | TRBJ1-2 | TRBV20-1 | NA | TGCAGTGCTAGAGATTTCAATGGCTACACCTTC | CSARDFNGYTF
few | TRBJ1-2 | TRBV9 | NA | TGTGCCAGCAGCGCGAATAACAGGGAAGACTATGGCTACACCTTC | CASSANNREDYGYTF
NA | TRBJ2-5 | TRBV7-9 | NA | TGTGCCAGCAGCAAGGGACACCTAGAAGAGACCCAGTACTTC | CASSKGHLEETQYF
few | TRBJ1-5 | TRBV7-2 | NA | TGTGCCAGCAGCGGCCGGGTCAGGGCTGAGCCCCAGCATTTT | CASSGRVRAEPQHF